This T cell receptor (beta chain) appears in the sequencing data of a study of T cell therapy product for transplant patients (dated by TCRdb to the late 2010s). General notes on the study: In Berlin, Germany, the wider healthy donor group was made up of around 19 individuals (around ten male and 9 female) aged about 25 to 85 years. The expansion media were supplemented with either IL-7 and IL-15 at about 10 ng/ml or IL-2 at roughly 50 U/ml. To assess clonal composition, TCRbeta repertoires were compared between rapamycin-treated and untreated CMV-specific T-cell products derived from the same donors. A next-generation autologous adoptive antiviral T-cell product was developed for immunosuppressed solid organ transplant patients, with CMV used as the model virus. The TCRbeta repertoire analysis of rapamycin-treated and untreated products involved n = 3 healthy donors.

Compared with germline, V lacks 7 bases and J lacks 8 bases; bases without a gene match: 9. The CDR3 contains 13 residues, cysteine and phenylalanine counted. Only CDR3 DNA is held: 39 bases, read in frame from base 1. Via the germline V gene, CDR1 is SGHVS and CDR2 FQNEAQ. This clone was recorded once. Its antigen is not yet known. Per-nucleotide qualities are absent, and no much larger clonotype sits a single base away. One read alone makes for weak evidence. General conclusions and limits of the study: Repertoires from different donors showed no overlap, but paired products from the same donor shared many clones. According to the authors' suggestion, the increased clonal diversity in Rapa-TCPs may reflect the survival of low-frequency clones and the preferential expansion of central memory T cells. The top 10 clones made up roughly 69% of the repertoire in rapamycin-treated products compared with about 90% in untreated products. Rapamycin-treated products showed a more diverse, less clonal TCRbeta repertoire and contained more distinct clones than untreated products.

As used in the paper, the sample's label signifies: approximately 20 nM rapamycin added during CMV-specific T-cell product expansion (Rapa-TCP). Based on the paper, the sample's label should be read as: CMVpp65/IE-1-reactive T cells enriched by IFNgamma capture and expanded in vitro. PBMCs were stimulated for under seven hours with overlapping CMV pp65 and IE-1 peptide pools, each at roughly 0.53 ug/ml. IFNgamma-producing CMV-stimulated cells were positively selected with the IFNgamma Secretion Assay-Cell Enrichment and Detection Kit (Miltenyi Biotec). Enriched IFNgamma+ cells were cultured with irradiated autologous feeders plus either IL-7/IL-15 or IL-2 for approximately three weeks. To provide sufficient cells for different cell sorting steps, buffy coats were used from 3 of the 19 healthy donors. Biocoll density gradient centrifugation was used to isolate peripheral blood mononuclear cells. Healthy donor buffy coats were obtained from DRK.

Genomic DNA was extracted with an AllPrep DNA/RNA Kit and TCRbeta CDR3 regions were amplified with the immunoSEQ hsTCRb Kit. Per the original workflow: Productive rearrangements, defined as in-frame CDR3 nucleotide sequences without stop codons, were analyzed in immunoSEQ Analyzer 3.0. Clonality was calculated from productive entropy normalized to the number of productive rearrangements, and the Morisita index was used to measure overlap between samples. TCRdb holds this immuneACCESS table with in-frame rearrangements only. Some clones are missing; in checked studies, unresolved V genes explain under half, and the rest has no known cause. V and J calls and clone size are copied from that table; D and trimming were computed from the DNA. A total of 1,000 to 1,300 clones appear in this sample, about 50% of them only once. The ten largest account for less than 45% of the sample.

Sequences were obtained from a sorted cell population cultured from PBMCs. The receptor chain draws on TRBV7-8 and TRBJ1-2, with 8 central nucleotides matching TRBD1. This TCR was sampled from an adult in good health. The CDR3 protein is CASNNGQGGGYTF. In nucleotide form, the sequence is TGTGCCAGCAACAATGGACAGGGCGGAGGCTACACCTTC.